This TCR beta chain was recorded in a study of shared clonotypes between healthy human individuals. Study-wide context: Researchers drew samples from a couple of women and three men aged 18 to 49.

V was clipped by 4 bases and J by 0 bases, with 22 bases between them. The germline CDR1 and CDR2 sequences are GTSNPN and SVGIG (reference sequence). CDR3 length equals 17 residues. Approximately 100 million PBMCs per unsorted sample were used for genomic DNA. The replicate PCRs on unsorted PBMC were given 300 ng DNA, which is 25,000 to 30,000 T cell genomes. Assay used: immunoSEQ multiplex PCR; TCRdb lists only in-frame clones, some missing. The table shows fewer than 650,000 clones, with about 79% occurring only once. Ten or more counts support this clone. Different DNA sequences within this sample yield the same CDR3.

The source of this sequence is a woman in her 40s in good health. Some clones in this sample may be carry-over from other donors' samples. Material for sequencing was PBMCs. The rearrangement links TRBV30 to TRBJ2-7; D may be TRBD2 (6 bases). CDR3 DNA: TGTGCCTGGAAGAAGGGAAGACTAGGACTCAACTCCTACGAGCAGTACTTC. Translating it yields CAWKKGRLGLNSYEQYF.